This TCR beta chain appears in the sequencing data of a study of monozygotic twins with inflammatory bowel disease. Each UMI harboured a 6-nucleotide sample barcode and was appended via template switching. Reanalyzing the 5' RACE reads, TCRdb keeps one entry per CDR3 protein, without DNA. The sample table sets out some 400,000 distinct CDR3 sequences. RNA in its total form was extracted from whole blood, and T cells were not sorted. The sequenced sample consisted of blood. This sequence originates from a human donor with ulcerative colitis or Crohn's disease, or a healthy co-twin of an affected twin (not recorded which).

CDR3 region: CASSLGLAGVHTQYF. The V call is TRBV5-1, the J call TRBJ2-3; no DNA is available, so the TRBD2 call from TCRdb remains unchecked. This CDR3 is built from 15 residues. Germline V gene lookup returns CDR1 SGHRS and CDR2 YFSETQ.